This passage covers 10 T cell receptor beta chains from one sample sequenced in a study of T cell repertoires in cytomegalovirus infection. TCRdb reprocessed the reads via MiXCR and lists one record per CDR3 protein. Of some 220,000 distinct CDR3 sequences listed, roughly an eighth are singletons. The sample consisted of PBMCs. The receptors derive from a human donor in good health (CMV status not recorded). Some clones in this sample may be carry-over from other donors' samples.

In this sample, this clonotype turned up many times. The chain uses TRBV7-2 and TRBJ2-1, with TRBD2 matching over 9 bases. Germline lookup yields CDR1 SGHTA and CDR2 FQGNSA. V lost 5 bases and J lost 10; bases outside the gene matches: 6. The CDR3 totals 13 residues. The CDR3 region is CASSLTLAGEQFF. The CDR3 DNA reads TGTGCCAGCAGCCTAACCCTAGCGGGAGAGCAGTTCTTC.

The rearrangement links TRBV7-9 to TRBJ1-1; a weak D match, TRBD1 (6 bases). The V end was cut by 5 bases, the J end by 0 bases, with 13 bases between. There are 15 residues in the CDR3. Germline assignment: CDR1 SEHNR and CDR2 FQNEAQ (reference sequence). CDR3: CASSARDTLNTEAFF. In DNA, the CDR3 is TGTGCCAGCAGCGCAAGGGACACCCTGAACACTGAAGCTTTCTTT.

This clonotype was seen repeatedly, ten times or more. The rearrangement links TRBV7-2 to TRBJ1-2; 8 bases fit TRBD1. The V gene end was trimmed by 7 bases and the J gene end by 4 bases; junction bases not matched to a gene: 8. CDR3 size: 14 residues. From germline, CDR1 is SGHTA and CDR2 FQGNSA. CDR3 in amino acids: CASTHGQGPYGYTF. The CDR3 DNA reads TGTGCCAGCACCCACGGACAGGGCCCCTATGGCTACACCTTC.

This clonotype was seen repeatedly, ten times or more. The rearrangement joins TRBV28 to TRBJ2-4, with TRBD2 as a possible D gene (5 bases). V dropped 4 bases and J dropped 0 bases, with 13 bases sitting between them. CDR1 and CDR2 from the germline V gene are MDHEN and SYDVKM. The CDR3 covers 16 residues. This CDR3 reads CASSSPAVLAKNIQYF. CDR3 coding DNA: TGTGCCAGCAGTTCTCCAGCGGTACTAGCCAAAAACATTCAGTACTTC.

This clonotype occurred many times. The genes are TRBV6-5 and TRBJ1-6; 10 bases map to TRBD1. This CDR3 contains 16 residues. V lost 2 bases, J lost 10 bases, and 8 bases stayed unmatched. Germline lookup yields CDR1 MNHEY and CDR2 SVGAGI. CDR3 in amino acids: CASSYKGWDRGSPLHF. The CDR3, as DNA: TGTGCCAGCAGTTACAAGGGATGGGACAGGGGATCACCCCTCCACTTT.

The chain combines TRBV27 with TRBJ1-2; a possible D gene is TRBD1 (5 bases). This CDR3 comprises 15 residues. Germline CDR1 MNHEY, CDR2 SMNVEV (reference sequence). The V end lost 5 bases, the J end lost 3 bases, and 16 bases lay between the germline ends. In DNA form, the CDR3 reads TGTGCCAGCAGTCGCGGGGCCCCTCGGGACTATGGCTACACCTTC. It yields the protein CASSRGAPRDYGYTF.

This clonotype was observed many times. The chain employs TRBV28 and TRBJ1-2; perhaps TRBD1 as D (5 bases). CDR1 and CDR2 (germline): MDHEN, SYDVKM. CDR3 length: 14 residues. Trimming took off 3 bases at V and 8 bases at J, with 16 bases between the two ends. CDR3 nucleotide sequence: TGTGCCAGCAGTTTTTTCGGGGGGGGGGACGGCTACACCTTC. Amino acids: CASSFFGGGDGYTF.

This clonotype was seen at least ten times. J is TRBJ2-1 and V is TRBV6-6; 7 bases agree with TRBD1. V lost 0 bases, J lost 3 bases, and 8 bases stayed unmatched. This CDR3 has 17 residues. CDR1 is MNHNY, CDR2 SVGAGI, per germline (reference sequence). The CDR3 DNA sequence: TGTGCCAGCAGTTACTCCTCCGCAGGGGGTCTCTACAATGAGCAGTTCTTC. This translates into CASSYSSAGGLYNEQFF.

This clonotype showed up just once. The CDR3 does not close with the conserved phenylalanine or tryptophan, likely indicating a read error. The DNA is omitted, as the CDR3 cannot be located on it reliably, and the CDR3 follows TCRdb's listing. The chain has TRBV2 and TRBJ1-2; no check of the table's D call, TRBD1, against the DNA was made. Germline CDR1 reads SNHLY; CDR2 reads FYNNEI. Termini included, the CDR3 measures 14 amino acids. CDR3: CASSEDGQSYGYTL.

This chain joins TRBV19 and TRBJ1-2; D possibly corresponds to TRBD1 (6 bases). V was clipped by 5 bases and J by 0 bases, with 13 bases between them. The V gene's germline CDR1 is LNHDA and CDR2 SQIVND (reference sequence). The CDR3 is made up of 15 amino acids. The CDR3 DNA sequence: TGTGCCAGTAGTCGTTCGGCAGGGGCTAACTATGGCTACACCTTC. It is translated as CASSRSAGANYGYTF. The whole variable domain, remainder taken from reference TRBV19 and TRBJ1-2, is DGGITQSPKYLFRKEGQNVTLSCEQNLNHDAMYWYRQDPGQGLRLIYYSQIVNDFQKGDIAEGYSVSREKKESFPLTVTSAQKNPTAFYLCASSRSAGANYGYTFGSGTRLTVV.